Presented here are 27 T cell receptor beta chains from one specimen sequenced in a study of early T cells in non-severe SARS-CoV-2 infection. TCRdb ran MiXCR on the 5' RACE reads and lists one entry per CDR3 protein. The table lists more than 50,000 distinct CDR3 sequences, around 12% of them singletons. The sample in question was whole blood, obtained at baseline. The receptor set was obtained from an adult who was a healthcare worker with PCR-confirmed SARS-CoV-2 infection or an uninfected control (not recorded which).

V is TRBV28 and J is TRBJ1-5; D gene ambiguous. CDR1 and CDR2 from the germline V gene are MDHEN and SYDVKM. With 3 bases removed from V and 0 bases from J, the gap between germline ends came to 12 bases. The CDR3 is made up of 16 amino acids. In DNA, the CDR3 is TGTGCCAGCAGTTTGCCCCTAAGGACTAGCAATCAGCCCCAGCATTTT. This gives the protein CASSLPLRTSNQPQHF.

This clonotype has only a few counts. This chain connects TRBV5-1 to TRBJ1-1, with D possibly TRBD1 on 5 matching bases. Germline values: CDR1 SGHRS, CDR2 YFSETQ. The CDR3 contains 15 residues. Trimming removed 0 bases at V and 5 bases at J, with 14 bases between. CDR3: CASSLVQGIRTEAFF. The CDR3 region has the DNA TGCGCCAGCAGCTTGGTGCAGGGCATCCGAACTGAAGCTTTCTTT.

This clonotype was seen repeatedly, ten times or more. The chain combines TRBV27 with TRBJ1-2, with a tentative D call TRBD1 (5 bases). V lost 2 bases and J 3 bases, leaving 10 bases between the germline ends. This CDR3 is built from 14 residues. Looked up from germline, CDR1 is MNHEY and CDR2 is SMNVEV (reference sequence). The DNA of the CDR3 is TGTGCCAGCAGTTTACAGGGCAGATACTATGGCTACACCTTC. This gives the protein CASSLQGRYYGYTF.

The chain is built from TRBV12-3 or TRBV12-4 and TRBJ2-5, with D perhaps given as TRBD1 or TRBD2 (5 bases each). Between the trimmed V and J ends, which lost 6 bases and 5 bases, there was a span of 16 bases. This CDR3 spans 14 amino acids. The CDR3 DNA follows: TGTGCCAGCAGCCGGAACGGGGCGAGGGAGACCCAGTACTTC. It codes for CASSRNGARETQYF.

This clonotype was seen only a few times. The CDR3 here is CASSLSEGADGYTF. The CDR3 region has the DNA TGTGCCAGCAGCTTATCTGAGGGGGCGGATGGCTACACCTTC. The chain is built from TRBV7-9 and TRBJ1-2; TRBD1 matches 7 bases. The CDR3 length is 14 residues. CDR1 and CDR2 (germline): SEHNR, FQNEAQ (reference sequence). V was clipped by 2 bases and J by 6 bases; unmatched bases: 6.

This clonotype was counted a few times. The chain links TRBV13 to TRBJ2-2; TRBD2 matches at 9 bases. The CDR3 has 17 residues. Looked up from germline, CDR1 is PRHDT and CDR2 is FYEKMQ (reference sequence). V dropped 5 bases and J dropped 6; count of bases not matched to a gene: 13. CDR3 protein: CASSLQVGLATPGELFF. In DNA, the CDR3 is TGTGCCAGCAGCCTCCAAGTTGGACTAGCGACTCCCGGGGAGCTGTTTTTT.

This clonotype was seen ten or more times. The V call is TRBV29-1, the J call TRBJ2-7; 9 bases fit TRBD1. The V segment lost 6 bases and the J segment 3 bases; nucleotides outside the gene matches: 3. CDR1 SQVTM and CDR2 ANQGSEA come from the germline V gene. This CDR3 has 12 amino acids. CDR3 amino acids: CSVGTGFYEQYF. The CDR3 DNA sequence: TGCAGCGTAGGGACAGGGTTCTACGAGCAGTACTTC.

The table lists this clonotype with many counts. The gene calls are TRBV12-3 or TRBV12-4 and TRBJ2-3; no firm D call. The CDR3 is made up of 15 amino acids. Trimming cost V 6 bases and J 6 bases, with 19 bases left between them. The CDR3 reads CASRPGNPDMDTQYF. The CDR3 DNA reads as TGTGCCAGCAGACCCGGCAATCCGGATATGGATACGCAGTATTTT.

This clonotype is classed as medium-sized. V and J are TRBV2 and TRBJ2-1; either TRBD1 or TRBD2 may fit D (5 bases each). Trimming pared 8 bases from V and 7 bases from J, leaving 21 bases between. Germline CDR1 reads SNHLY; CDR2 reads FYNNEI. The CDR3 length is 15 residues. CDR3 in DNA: TGTGCCAGCGGAAGGGTGCAGGGAGCATTTAATGAGCAGTTCTTC. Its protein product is CASGRVQGAFNEQFF.

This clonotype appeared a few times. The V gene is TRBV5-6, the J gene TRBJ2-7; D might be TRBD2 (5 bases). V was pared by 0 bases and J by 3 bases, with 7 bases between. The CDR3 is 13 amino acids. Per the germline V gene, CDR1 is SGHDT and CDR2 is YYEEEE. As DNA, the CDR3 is TGTGCCAGCAGCTTGGAACGGGGCTACGAGCAGTACTTC. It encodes CASSLERGYEQYF.

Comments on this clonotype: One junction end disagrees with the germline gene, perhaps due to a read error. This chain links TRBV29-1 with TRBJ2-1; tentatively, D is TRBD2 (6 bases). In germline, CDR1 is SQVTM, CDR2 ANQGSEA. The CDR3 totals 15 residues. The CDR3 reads CSVVPTSLFYDEQFF. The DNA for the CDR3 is TGCAGCGTTGTACCGACTAGTTTGTTCTACGATGAGCAGTTCTTC.

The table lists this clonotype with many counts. Here the CDR3 DNA reads TGTGCCAGCAGCTTATGGACAGATACGCAGTATTTT. As protein: CASSLWTDTQYF. V is TRBV7-6 and J is TRBJ2-3; D is unclear. V was trimmed by 2 bases and J by 3 bases, leaving 3 bases between them. Looked up from germline, CDR1 is SGHVS and CDR2 is FNYEAQ. The CDR3 covers 12 residues.

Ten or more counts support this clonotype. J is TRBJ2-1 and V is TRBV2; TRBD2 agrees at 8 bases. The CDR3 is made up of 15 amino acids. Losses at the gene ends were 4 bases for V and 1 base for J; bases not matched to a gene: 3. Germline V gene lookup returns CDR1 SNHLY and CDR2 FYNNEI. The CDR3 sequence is CASSATGGSYNEQFF. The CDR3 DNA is TGTGCCAGCAGTGCGACGGGAGGGTCCTACAATGAGCAGTTCTTC.

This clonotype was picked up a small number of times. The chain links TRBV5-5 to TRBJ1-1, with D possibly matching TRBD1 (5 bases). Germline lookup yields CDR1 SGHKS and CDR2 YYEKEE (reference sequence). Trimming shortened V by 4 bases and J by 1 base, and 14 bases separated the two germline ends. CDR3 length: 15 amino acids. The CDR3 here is CASSQLGTSNTEAFF. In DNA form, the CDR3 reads TGTGCCAGCAGCCAACTTGGGACCTCGAACACTGAAGCTTTCTTT.

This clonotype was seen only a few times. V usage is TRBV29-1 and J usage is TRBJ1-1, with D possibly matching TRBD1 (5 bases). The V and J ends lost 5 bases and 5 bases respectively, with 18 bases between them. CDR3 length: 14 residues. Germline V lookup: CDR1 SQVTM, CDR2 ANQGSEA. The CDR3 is CSVQARQGRTEAFF. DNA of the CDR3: TGCAGCGTTCAGGCGCGGCAGGGACGAACTGAAGCTTTCTTT. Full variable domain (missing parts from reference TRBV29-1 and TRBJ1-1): SAVISQKPSRDICQRGTSLTIQCQVDSQVTMMFWYRQQPGQSLTLIATANQGSEATYESGFVIDKFPISRPNLTFSTLTVSNMSPEDSSIYLCSVQARQGRTEAFFGQGTRLTVV.

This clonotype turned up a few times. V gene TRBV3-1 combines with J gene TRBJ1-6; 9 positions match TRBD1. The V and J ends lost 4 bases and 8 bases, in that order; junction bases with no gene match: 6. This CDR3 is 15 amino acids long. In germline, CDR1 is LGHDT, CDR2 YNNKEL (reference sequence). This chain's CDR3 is CASSRHRGQDSPLHF. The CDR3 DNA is TGTGCCAGCAGCCGCCACAGGGGGCAGGATTCACCCCTCCACTTT.

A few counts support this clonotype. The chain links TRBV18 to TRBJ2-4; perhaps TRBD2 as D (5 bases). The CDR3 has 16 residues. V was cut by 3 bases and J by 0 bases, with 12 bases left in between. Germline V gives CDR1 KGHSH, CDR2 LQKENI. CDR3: CASSPFGLLAKNIQYF. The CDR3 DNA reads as TGTGCCAGCTCACCTTTCGGACTCCTAGCCAAAAACATTCAGTACTTC.

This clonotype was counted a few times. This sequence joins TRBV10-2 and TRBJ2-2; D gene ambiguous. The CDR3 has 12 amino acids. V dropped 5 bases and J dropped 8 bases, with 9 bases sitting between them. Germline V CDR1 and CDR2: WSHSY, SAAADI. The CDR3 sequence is CASSSSLGELFF. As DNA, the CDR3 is TGCGCCAGCAGTAGCAGTTTGGGGGAGCTGTTTTTT.

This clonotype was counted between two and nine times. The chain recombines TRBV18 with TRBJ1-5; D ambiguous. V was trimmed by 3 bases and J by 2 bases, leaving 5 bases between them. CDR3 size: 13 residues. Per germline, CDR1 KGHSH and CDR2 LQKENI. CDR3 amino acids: CASSPEGNQPQHF. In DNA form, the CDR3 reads TGTGCCAGCTCACCGGAGGGCAATCAGCCCCAGCATTTT.

This CDR3 is CAISSGTSGRLNEQFF. In DNA form, the CDR3 reads TGTGCCATCAGTTCCGGGACTAGCGGGAGGCTCAATGAGCAGTTCTTC. V and J are TRBV10-3 and TRBJ2-1; 15 bases agree with TRBD2. This CDR3 has 16 residues. The ends lost 5 bases at V and 6 bases at J; junction bases unmatched: 5. In germline, CDR1 is ENHRY, CDR2 SYGVKD.

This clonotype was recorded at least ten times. CDR3 residues: CASSDLAGGPYNEQFF. The CDR3 nucleotides read TGTGCCAGCAGTGATTTAGCGGGAGGCCCCTACAATGAGCAGTTCTTC. The chain recombines TRBV25-1 with TRBJ2-1; TRBD2 matches 10 bases. The germline CDR1 and CDR2 sequences are MGHDK and SYGVNS. This CDR3 has 16 residues. The junction had 4 bases not matched to a gene; V was cut back by 3 bases and J by 2 bases.

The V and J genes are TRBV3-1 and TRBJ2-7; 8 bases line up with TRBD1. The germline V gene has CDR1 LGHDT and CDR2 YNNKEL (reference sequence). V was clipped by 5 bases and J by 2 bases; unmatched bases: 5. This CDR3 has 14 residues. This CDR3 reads CASSAGTGPYEQYF. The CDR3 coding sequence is TGTGCCAGCAGCGCCGGGACAGGACCCTACGAGCAGTACTTC.

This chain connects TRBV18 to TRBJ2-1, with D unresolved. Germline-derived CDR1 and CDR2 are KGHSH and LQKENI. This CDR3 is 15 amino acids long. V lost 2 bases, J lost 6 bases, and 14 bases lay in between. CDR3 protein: CASSPELGPGNEQFF. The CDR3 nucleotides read TGTGCCAGCTCACCAGAGCTAGGCCCAGGCAATGAGCAGTTCTTC. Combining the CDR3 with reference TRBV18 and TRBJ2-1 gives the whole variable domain NAGVMQNPRHLVRRRGQEARLRCSPMKGHSHVYWYRQLPEEGLKFMVYLQKENIIDESGMPKERFSAEFPKEGPSILRIQQVVRGDSAAYFCASSPELGPGNEQFFGPGTRLTVL.

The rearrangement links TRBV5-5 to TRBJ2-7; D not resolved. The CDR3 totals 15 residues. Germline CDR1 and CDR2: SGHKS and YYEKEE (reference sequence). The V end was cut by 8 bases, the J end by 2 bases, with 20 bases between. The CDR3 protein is CASSQSPNPPYEQYF. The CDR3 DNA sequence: TGTGCCAGTAGCCAAAGTCCCAATCCACCCTACGAGCAGTACTTC. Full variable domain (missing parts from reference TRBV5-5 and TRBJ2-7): DAGVTQSPTHLIKTRGQQVTLRCSPISGHKSVSWYQQVLGQGPQFIFQYYEKEERGRGNFPDRFSARQFPNYSSELNVNALLLGDSALYLCASSQSPNPPYEQYFGPGTRLTVT.

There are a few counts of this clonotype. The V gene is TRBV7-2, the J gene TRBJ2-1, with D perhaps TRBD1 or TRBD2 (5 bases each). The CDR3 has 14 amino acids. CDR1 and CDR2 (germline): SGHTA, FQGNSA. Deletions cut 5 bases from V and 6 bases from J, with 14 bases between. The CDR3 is CASSISRDRNEQFF. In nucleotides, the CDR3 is TGTGCCAGCAGCATTAGTCGGGACCGCAATGAGCAGTTCTTC.

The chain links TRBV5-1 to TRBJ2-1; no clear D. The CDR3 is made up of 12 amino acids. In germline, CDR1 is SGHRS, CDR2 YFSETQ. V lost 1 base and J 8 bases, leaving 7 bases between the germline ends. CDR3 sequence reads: CASSLIGDEQFF. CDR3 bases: TGCGCCAGCAGCTTGATTGGAGATGAGCAGTTCTTC. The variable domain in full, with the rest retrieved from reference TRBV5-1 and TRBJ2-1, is KAGVTQTPRYLIKTRGQQVTLSCSPISGHRSVSWYQQTPGQGLQFLFEYFSETQRNKGNFPGRFSGRQFSNSRSEMNVSTLELGDSALYLCASSLIGDEQFFGPGTRLTVL.

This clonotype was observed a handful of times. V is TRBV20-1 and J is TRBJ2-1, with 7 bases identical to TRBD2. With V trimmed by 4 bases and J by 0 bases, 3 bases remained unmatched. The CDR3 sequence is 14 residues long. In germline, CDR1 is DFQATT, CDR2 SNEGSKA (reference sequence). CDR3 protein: CSAIAGSSYNEQFF. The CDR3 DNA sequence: TGCAGTGCTATAGCGGGTTCCTCCTACAATGAGCAGTTCTTC.